This T cell receptor (beta chain) derives from a study of blood T cell repertoires in COVID-19. Data came from immunoSEQ multiplex PCR; TCRdb stores just in-frame clones and leaves some out. The data hold about 92,000 clones, with around 88% observed a single time. Germline values: CDR1 MNHEY, CDR2 SVGEGT. This CDR3 has 11 amino acids. Trimming stripped 5 bases from V and 11 bases from J, with 12 bases between. Seattle patient enrollment occurred during active infection, with longitudinal follow-up thereafter. This rearrangement joins TRBV6-2 or TRBV6-3 to TRBJ1-1, with D unclear. This TCR was sampled from a woman aged 55-70 years with COVID-19, enrolled during active disease. The sample taken for sequencing was peripheral blood. CDR3 amino acids: CASSAASRAFF. The CDR3 DNA follows: TGTGCCAGCAGTGCGGCCAGCCGGGCTTTCTTT.